The clone carrying this T cell receptor beta chain was counted between two and nine times. Its antigen is as yet unknown. The data were taken from a study of beta chain features in type 1 diabetes. Regarding the study as a whole: The study found moderately but significantly shorter TCRB CDR3s in all four CD4+ subsets of Type 1 diabetes patients. Sequencing from cDNA could over-represent high-TCR-expressing cells.

Isolated RNA was reverse transcribed in full, so expressed TCRB transcripts were sequenced. The protocol was immunoSEQ multiplex PCR, while the TCRdb copy is restricted to in-frame clones and leaves out a portion. The sample has 350,000 to 450,000 clones; more than 12% are singletons. Germline loops: CDR1 SGHAT, CDR2 FQNNGV. The CDR3 has 14 amino acids. The V and J ends lost 5 bases and 0 bases respectively, with 10 bases between them. Source material: naive CD4+ T cells from blood. The TCR comes from a woman between 18 and 29 years old in good health. V and J are TRBV11-2 and TRBJ1-1; D might be TRBD1 (6 bases). The CDR3 loop reads CASSLGQLNTEAFF. DNA for the CDR3: TGTGCCAGCAGCCTTGGACAGCTGAACACTGAAGCTTTCTTT.